The clone carrying this T cell receptor (beta chain) was observed at least ten times. The entry originates in a study of Graves' ophthalmopathy and Graves' hyperthyroidism. This CDR3 region has 20 residues. Germline CDR1 reads MNHEY; CDR2 reads SVGEGT. With V trimmed by 4 bases and J by 0 bases, 15 bases remained unmatched. For repertoire sequencing, the TCR beta CDR3 regions were amplified from RNA transcripts. An opening RT-PCR round employed HTBI primers and preceded a second-round multiplex PCR. MiXCR was run by TCRdb on the multiplex PCR reads, yielding one entry per CDR3 protein. This table has some 390,000 distinct CDR3 sequences, about 18% appearing once.

The sequenced sample was peripheral blood. The source of this sequence is a woman aged 18 to 35 with Graves' ophthalmopathy. The chain links TRBV6-2 or TRBV6-3 to TRBJ2-4; 10 nucleotides align to TRBD1. The DNA for the CDR3 is TGTGCCAGCAGTTCCCCCGGGACAGGGGCCGTCAGTGGAGCCAAAAACATTCAGTACTTC. It translates to CASSSPGTGAVSGAKNIQYF.